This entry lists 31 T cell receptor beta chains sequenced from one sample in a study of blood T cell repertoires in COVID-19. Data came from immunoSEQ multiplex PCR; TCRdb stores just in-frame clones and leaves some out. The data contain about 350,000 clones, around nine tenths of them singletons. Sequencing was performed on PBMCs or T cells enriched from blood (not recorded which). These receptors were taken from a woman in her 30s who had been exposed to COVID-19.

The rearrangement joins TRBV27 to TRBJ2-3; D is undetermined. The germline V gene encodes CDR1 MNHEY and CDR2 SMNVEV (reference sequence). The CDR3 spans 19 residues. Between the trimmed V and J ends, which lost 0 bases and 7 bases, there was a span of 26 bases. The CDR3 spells CASSLSPLGWQKATNTQYF. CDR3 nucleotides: TGTGCCAGCAGTTTATCGCCTCTAGGTTGGCAAAAAGCGACGAATACGCAGTATTTT.

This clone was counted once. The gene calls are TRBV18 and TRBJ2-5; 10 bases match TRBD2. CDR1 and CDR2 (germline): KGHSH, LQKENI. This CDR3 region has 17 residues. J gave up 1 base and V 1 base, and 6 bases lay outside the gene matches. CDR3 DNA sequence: TGTGCCAGCTCACCACGCCTAGCGGGAGTGCGCCAAGAGACCCAGTACTTC. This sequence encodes CASSPRLAGVRQETQYF.

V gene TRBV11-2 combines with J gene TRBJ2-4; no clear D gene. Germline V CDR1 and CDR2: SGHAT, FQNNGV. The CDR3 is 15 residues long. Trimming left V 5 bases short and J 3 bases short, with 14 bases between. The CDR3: CASSPGSRNKNIQYF. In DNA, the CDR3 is TGTGCCAGCAGCCCAGGATCCAGGAACAAAAACATTCAGTACTTC.

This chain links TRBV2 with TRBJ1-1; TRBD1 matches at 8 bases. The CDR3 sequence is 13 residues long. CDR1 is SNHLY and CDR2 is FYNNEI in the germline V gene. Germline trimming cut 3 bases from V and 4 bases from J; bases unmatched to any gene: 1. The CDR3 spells CASSDRGRTEAFF. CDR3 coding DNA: TGTGCCAGCAGTGACAGGGGGCGCACTGAAGCTTTCTTT. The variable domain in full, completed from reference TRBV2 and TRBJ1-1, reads EPEVTQTPSHQVTQMGQEVILRCVPISNHLYFYWYRQILGQKVEFLVSFYNNEISEKSEIFDDQFSVERPDGSNFTLKIRSTKLEDSAMYFCASSDRGRTEAFFGQGTRLTVV.

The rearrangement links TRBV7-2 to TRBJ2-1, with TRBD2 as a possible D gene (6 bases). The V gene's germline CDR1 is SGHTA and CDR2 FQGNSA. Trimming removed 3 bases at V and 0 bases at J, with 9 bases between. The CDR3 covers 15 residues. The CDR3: CASSFLASSYNEQFF. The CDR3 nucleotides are TGTGCCAGCAGCTTTCTAGCGAGCTCCTACAATGAGCAGTTCTTC.

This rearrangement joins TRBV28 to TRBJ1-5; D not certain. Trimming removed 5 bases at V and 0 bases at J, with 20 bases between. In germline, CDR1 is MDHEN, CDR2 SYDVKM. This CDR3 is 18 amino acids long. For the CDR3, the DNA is TGTGCCAGCAGTCTCCAAGCCCTTTCGTCTTATAGCAATCAGCCCCAGCATTTT. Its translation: CASSLQALSSYSNQPQHF. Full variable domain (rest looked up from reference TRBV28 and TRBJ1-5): DVKVTQSSRYLVKRTGEKVFLECVQDMDHENMFWYRQDPGLGLRLIYFSYDVKMKEKGDIPEGYSVSREKKERFSLILESASTNQTSMYLCASSLQALSSYSNQPQHFGDGTRLSIL.

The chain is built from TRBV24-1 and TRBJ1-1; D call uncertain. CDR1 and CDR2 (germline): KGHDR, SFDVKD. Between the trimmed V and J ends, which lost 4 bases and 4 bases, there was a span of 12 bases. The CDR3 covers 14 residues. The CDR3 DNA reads TGTGCCACCAGTGACCACACCCGCCCCACTGAAGCTTTCTTT. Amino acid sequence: CATSDHTRPTEAFF.

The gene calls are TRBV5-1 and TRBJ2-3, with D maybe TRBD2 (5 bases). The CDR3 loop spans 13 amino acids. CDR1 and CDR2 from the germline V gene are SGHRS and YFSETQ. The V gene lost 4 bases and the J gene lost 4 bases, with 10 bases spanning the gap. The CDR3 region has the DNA TGCGCCAGCAGCGGGAGTGGGGCAGATACGCAGTATTTT. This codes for CASSGSGADTQYF.

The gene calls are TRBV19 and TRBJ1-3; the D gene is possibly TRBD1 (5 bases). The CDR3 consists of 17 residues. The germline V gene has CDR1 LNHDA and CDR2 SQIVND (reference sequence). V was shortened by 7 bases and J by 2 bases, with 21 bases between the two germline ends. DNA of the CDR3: TGTGCCAGTACCGCATTTCCCAGGGTCGGCGCTGGAAACACCATATATTTT. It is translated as CASTAFPRVGAGNTIYF.

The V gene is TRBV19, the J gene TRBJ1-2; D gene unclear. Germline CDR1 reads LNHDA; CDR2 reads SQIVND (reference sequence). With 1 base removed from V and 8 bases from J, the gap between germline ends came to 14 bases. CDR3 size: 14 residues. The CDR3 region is CASSIVTRASGYTF. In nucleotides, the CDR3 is TGTGCCAGTAGTATAGTAACGCGGGCTTCGGGCTACACCTTC.

The DNA of the CDR3 is TGTGCCAGCAGTTTATCTGAACTACCCTCCTACGAGCAGTACTTC. It codes for CASSLSELPSYEQYF. The J gene is TRBJ2-7, the V gene TRBV28, with no clear D. Trimming took 1 base from V and 0 from J, leaving 10 bases between them. Germline V lookup: CDR1 MDHEN, CDR2 SYDVKM. This CDR3 has 15 residues.

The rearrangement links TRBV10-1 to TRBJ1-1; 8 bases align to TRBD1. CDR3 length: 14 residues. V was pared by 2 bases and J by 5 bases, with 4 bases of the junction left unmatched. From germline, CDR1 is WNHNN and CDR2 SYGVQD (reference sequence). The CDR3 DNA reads TGCGCCAGCAGTGAGGGACAGGGTGGGACTGAAGCTTTCTTT. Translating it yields CASSEGQGGTEAFF.

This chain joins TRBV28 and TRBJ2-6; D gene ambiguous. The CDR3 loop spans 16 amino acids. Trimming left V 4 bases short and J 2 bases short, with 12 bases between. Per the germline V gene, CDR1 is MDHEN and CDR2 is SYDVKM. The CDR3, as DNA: TGTGCCAGCAGTTCGTCCGGGTTGGCTGGGGCCAACGTCCTGACTTTC. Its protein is CASSSSGLAGANVLTF.

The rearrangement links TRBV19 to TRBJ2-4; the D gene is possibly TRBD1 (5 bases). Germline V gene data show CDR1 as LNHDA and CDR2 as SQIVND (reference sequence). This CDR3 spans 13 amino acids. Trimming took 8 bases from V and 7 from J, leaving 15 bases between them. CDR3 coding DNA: TGTGCCAGTTCTCAGGGAACCGCTAACATTCAGTACTTC. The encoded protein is CASSQGTANIQYF.

The CDR3 reads CASSLSGRARDEQFF. In DNA, the CDR3 is TGTGCCAGCAGCTTAAGTGGGAGGGCCAGGGATGAGCAGTTCTTC. The chain links TRBV7-3 to TRBJ2-1; 7 bases fit TRBD2. Germline V gene data show CDR1 as SGHTA and CDR2 as FQGTGA. The trim removed 1 base at V and 8 bases at J, leaving 8 bases unmatched. The CDR3 runs 15 residues.

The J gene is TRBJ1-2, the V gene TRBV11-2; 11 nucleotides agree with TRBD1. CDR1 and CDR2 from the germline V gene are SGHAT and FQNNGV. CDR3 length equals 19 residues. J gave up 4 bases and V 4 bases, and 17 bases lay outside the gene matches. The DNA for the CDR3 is TGTGCCAGCAGCTCAAATGGGATTGGGACAGGGGGACAGGTCTATGGCTACACCTTC. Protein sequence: CASSSNGIGTGGQVYGYTF.

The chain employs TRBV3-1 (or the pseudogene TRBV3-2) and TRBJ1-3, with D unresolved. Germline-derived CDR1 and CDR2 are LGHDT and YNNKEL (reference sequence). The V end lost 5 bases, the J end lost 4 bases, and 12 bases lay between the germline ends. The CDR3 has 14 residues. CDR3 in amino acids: CASSAEASGNTIYF. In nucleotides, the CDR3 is TGTGCCAGCAGCGCGGAGGCGTCCGGAAACACCATATATTTT.

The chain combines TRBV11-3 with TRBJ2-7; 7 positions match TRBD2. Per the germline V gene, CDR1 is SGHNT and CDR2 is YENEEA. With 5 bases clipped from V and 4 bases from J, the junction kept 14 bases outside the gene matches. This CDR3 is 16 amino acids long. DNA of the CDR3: TGTGCCAGCAGCCCCCCCGAGTGCGGGAGTCGGTACGAGCAGTACTTC. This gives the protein CASSPPECGSRYEQYF.

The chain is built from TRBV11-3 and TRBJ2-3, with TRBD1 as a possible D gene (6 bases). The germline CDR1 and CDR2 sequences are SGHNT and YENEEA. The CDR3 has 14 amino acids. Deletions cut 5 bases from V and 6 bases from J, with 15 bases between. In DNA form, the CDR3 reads TGTGCCAGCAGCGTGACAGGTATAGCGGATACGCAGTATTTT. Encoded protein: CASSVTGIADTQYF.

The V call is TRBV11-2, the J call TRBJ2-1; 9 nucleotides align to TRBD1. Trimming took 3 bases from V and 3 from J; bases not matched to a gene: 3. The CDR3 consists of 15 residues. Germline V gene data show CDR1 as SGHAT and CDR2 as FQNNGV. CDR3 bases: TGTGCCAGCAGCTTTTGGGACAGGGACTACAATGAGCAGTTCTTC. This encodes CASSFWDRDYNEQFF. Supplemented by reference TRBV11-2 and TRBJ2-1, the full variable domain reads EAGVAQSPRYKIIEKRQSVAFWCNPISGHATLYWYQQILGQGPKLLIQFQNNGVVDDSQLPKDRFSAERLKGVDSTLKIQPAKLEDSAVYLCASSFWDRDYNEQFFGPGTRLTVL.

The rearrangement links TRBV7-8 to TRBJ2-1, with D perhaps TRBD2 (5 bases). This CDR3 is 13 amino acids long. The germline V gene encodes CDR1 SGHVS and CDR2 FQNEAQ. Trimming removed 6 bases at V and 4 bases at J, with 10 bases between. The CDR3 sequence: CASRHGLYNEQFF. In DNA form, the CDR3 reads TGTGCCAGCAGGCACGGACTGTACAATGAGCAGTTCTTC.

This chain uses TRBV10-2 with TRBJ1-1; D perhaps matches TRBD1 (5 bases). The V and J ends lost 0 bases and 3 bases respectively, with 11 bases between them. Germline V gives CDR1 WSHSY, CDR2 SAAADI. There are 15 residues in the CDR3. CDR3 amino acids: CASSESGGADTEAFF. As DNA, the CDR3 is TGCGCCAGCAGTGAGTCCGGGGGAGCGGACACTGAAGCTTTCTTT.

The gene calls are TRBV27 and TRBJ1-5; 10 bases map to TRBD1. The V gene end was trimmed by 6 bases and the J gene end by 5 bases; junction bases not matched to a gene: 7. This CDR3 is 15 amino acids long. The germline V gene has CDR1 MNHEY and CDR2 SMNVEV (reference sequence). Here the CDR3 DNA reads TGTGCCAGCAGCCGCAGACAGGGGGCAGATCAGCCCCAGCATTTT. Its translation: CASSRRQGADQPQHF.

This chain's CDR3 is CASSSIGTSGSLDTQYF. In nucleotides, the CDR3 is TGTGCCAGCAGCTCAATAGGGACTAGCGGGAGTCTAGATACGCAGTATTTT. The rearrangement joins TRBV7-3 to TRBJ2-3, with 14 bases matching TRBD2. With V trimmed by 4 bases and J by 5 bases, 8 bases remained unmatched. CDR3 length equals 17 residues. The germline V gene has CDR1 SGHTA and CDR2 FQGTGA. The variable domain in full, completed from reference TRBV7-3 and TRBJ2-3, reads GAGVSQTPSNKVTEKGKYVELRCDPISGHTALYWYRQSLGQGPEFLIYFQGTGAADDSGLPNDRFFAVRPEGSVSTLKIQRTERGDSAVYLCASSSIGTSGSLDTQYFGPGTRLTVL.

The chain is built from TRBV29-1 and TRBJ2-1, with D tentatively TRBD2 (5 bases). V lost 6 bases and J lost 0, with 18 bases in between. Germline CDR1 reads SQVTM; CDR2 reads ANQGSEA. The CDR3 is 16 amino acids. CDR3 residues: CSVPGLAPSSYNEQFF. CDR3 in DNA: TGCAGCGTGCCCGGGCTAGCCCCTAGCTCCTACAATGAGCAGTTCTTC.

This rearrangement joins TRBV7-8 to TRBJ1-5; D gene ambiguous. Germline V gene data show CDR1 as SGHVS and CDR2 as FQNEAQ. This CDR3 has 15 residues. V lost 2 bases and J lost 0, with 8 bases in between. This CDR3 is CASSLRETSNQPQHF. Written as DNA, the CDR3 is TGTGCCAGCAGCTTAAGGGAGACTAGCAATCAGCCCCAGCATTTT.

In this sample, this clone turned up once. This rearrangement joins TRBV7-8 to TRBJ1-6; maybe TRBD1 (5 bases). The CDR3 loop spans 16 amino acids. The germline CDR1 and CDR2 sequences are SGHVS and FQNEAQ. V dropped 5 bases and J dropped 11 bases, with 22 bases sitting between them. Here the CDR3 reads CASSDGIRAERTPLHF. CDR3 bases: TGTGCCAGCAGCGATGGGATCAGGGCGGAAAGGACACCCCTCCACTTT.

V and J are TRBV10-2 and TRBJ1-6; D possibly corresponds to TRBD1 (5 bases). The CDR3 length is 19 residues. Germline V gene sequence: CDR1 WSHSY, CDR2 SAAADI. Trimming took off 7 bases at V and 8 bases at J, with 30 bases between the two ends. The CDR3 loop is CASTFSVPPMAGMDSPLHF. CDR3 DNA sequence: TGCGCCAGCACCTTCTCTGTACCCCCGATGGCAGGGATGGATTCACCCCTCCACTTT.

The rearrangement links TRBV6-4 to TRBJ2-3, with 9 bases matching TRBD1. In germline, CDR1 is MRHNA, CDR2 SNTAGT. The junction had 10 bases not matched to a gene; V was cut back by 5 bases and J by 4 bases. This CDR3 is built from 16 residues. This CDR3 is CASSYTGGAPPDTQYF. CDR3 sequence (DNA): TGTGCCAGCAGTTACACAGGGGGCGCGCCCCCAGATACGCAGTATTTT.

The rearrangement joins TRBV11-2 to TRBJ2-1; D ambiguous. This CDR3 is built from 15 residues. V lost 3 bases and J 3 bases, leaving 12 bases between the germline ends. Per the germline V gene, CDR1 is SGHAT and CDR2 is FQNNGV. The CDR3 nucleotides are TGTGCCAGCAGCTTTGATTTCAACGGCTACAATGAGCAGTTCTTC. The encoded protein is CASSFDFNGYNEQFF.

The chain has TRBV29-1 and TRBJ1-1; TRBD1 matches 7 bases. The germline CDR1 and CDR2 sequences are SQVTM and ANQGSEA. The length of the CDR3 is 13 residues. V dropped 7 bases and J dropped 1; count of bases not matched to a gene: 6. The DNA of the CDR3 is TGCAGCGGGAAGGGACAGCCGAACACTGAAGCTTTCTTT. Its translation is CSGKGQPNTEAFF.